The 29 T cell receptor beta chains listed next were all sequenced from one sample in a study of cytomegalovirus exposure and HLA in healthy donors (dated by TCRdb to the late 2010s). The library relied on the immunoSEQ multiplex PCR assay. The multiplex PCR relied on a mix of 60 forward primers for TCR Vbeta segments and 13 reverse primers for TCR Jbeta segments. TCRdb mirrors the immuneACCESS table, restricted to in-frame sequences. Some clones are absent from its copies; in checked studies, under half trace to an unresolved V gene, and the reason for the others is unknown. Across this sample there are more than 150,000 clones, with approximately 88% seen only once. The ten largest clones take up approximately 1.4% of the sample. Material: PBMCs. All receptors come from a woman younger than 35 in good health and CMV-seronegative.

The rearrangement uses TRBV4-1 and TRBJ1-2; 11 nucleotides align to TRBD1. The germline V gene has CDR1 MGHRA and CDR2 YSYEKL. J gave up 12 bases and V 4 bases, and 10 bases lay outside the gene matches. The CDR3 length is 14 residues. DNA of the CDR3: TGCGCCAGCAGCCCCGGGGACAGGGGGGCGGCCAACACCTTC. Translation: CASSPGDRGAANTF.

The CDR3 protein is CASSLEAGVADTQYF. CDR3 in DNA: TGTGCCAGCAGCTTAGAAGCGGGGGTTGCAGATACGCAGTATTTT. The chain employs TRBV11-1 and TRBJ2-3, with 8 bases lining up with TRBD2. The CDR3 has 15 residues. From germline, CDR1 is SGHAT and CDR2 FQDESV (reference sequence). The V and J ends lost 1 base and 4 bases, in that order; junction bases with no gene match: 4.

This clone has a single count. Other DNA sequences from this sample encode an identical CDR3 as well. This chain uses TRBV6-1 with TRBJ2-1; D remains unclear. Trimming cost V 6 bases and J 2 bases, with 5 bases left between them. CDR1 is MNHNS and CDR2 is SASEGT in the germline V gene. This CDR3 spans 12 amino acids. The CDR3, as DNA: TGTGCCAGCAGACGGGCCTACAATGAGCAGTTCTTC. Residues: CASRRAYNEQFF.

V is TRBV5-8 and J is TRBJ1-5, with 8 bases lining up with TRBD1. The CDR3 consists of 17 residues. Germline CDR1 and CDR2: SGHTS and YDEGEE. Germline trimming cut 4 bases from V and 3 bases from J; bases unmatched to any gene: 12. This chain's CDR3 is CASSPRQGPLYNQPQHF. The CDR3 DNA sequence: TGTGCCAGCAGCCCACGACAGGGGCCTTTGTACAATCAGCCCCAGCATTTT.

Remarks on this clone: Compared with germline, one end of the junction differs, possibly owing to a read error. CDR3 loop: CAQGATTYGYTF. The CDR3 coding sequence is TGCGCTCAGGGGGCTACCACTTATGGCTACACCTTC. J is TRBJ1-2 and V is TRBV7-2; the match to TRBD1 covers 8 bases. Germline values: CDR1 SGHTA, CDR2 FQGNSA. This CDR3 is 12 amino acids long.

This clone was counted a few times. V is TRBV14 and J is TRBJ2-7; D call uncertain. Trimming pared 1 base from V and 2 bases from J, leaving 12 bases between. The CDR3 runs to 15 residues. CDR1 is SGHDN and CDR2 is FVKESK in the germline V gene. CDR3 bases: TGTGCCAGCAGCCAAGGGCTCCCGGGTCCCTACGAGCAGTACTTC. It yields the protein CASSQGLPGPYEQYF.

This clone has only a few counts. Here the CDR3 reads CASRPGQGVGEQYF. CDR3 DNA: TGTGCCAGCAGGCCGGGACAGGGGGTTGGGGAGCAGTACTTC. V usage is TRBV27 and J usage is TRBJ2-7; 11 bases map to TRBD1. CDR1 is MNHEY and CDR2 is SMNVEV in the germline V gene (reference sequence). The ends lost 6 bases at V and 7 bases at J; junction bases unmatched: 8. The CDR3 is 14 amino acids.

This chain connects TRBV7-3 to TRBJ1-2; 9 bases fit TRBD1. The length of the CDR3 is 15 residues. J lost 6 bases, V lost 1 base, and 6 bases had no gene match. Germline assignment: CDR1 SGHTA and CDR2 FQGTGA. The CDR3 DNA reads TGTGCCAGCAGCTTAAGGGACAGGGTTTCAGATGGCTACACCTTC. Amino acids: CASSLRDRVSDGYTF.

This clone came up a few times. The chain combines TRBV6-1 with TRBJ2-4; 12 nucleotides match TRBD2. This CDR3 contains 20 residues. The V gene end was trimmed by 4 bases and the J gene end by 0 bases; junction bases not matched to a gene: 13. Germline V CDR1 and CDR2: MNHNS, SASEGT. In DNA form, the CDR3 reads TGTGCCAGCAGTGGGCAGACTAGCGGGGGACCCCGAATAGCCAAAAACATTCAGTACTTC. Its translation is CASSGQTSGGPRIAKNIQYF.

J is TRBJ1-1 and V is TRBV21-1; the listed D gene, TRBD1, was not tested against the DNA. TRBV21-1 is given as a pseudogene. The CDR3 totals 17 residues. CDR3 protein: CASSKAGTGTGNTEAFF. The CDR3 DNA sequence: TGTGCCAGCAGCAAAGCCGGGACAGGGACTGGAAACACTGAAGCTTTCTTT.

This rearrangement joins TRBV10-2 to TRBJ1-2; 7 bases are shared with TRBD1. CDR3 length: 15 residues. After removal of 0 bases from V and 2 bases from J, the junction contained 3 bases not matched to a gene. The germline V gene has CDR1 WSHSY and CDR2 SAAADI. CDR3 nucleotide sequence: TGCGCCAGCAGTGAGTCTAGGACAGGCAACTATGGCTACACCTTC. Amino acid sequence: CASSESRTGNYGYTF.

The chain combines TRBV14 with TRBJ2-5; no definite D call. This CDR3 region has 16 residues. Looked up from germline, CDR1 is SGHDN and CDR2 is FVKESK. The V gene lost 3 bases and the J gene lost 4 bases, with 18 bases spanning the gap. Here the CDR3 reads CASSHGPLGPRETQYF. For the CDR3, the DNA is TGTGCCAGCAGCCACGGTCCTCTAGGCCCTCGAGAGACCCAGTACTTC.

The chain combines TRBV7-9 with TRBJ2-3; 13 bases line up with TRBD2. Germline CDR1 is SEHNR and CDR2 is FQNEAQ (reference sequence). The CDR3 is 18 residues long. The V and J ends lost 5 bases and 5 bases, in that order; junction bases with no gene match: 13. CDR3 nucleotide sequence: TGTGCCAGCAGCCCTCTCGATTGGACTAGCGGGGGTCGAGATACGCAGTATTTT. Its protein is CASSPLDWTSGGRDTQYF.

This chain's CDR3 is CASSTRFGEQFF. The CDR3 DNA reads as TGTGCCAGCAGCACCCGCTTCGGGGAGCAGTTCTTC. The gene calls are TRBV7-8 and TRBJ2-1; no firm D call. The CDR3 loop spans 12 amino acids. Trimming left V 5 bases short and J 10 bases short, with 12 bases between. Per the germline V gene, CDR1 is SGHVS and CDR2 is FQNEAQ.

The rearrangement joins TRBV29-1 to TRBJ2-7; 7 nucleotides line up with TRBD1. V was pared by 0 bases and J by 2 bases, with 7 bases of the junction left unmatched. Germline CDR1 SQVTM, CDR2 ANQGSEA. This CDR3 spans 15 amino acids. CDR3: CSVEDFDRAAYEQYF. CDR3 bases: TGCAGCGTTGAAGATTTTGACAGGGCTGCCTACGAGCAGTACTTC.

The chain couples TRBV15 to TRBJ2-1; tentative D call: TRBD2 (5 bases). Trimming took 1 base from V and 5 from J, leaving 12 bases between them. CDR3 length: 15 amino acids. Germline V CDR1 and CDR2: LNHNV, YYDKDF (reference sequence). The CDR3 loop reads CATSRVRPGNNEQFF. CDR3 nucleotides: TGTGCCACCAGCAGAGTTCGTCCGGGGAACAATGAGCAGTTCTTC.

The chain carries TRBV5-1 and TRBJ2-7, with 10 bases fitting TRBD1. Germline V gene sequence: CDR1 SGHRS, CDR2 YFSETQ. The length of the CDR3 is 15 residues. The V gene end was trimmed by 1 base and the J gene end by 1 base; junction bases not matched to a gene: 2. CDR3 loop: CASSLTGQGSYEQYF. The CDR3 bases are TGCGCCAGCAGCTTGACGGGACAGGGGTCCTACGAGCAGTACTTC.

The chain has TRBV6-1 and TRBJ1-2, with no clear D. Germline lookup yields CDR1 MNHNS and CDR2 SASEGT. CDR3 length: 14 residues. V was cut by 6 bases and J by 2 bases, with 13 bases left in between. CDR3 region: CASSTSGLNYGYTF. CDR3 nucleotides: TGTGCCAGCAGCACCTCCGGGTTGAACTATGGCTACACCTTC.

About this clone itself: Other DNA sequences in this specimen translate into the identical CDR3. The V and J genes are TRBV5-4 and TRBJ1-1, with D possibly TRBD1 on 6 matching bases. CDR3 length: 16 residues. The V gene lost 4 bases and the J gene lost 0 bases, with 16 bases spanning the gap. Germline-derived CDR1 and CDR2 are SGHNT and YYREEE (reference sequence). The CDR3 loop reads CASSLGAGVMNTEAFF. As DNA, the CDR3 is TGTGCCAGCAGCCTAGGGGCAGGGGTGATGAACACTGAAGCTTTCTTT.

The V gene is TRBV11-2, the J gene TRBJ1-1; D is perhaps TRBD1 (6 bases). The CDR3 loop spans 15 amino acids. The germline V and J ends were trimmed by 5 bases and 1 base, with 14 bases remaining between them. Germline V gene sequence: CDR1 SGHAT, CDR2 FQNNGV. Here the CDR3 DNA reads TGTGCCAGCAGCGCAAGGACAGCTACGAACACTGAAGCTTTCTTT. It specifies CASSARTATNTEAFF.

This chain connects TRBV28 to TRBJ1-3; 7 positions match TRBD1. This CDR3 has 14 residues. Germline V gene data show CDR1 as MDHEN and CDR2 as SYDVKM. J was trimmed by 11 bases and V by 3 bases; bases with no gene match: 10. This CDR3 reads CASSFGGGWSAIYF. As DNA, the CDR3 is TGTGCCAGCAGTTTTGGAGGGGGCTGGTCGGCCATATATTTT.

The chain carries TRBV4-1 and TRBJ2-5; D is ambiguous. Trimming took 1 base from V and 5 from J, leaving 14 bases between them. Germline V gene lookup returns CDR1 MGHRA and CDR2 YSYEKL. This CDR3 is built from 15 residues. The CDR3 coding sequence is TGCGCCAGCAGCCAAGTATCCTCCTCCTCGGAGACCCAGTACTTC. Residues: CASSQVSSSSETQYF.

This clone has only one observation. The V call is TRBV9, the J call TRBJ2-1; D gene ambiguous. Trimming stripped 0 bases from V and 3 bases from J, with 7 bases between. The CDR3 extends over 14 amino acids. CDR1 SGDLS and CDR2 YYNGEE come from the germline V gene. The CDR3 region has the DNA TGTGCCAGCAGCGTAGAGGCTAGCTACAATGAGCAGTTCTTC. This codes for CASSVEASYNEQFF.

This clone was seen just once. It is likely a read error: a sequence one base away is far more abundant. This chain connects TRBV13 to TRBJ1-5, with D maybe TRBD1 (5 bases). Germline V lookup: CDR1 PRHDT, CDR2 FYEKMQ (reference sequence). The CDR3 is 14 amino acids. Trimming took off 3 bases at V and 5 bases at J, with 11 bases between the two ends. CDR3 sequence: CASSLAGPHQPQHF. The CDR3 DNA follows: TGTGCCAGCAGCTTGGCAGGGCCTCATCAGCCCCAGCATTTT.

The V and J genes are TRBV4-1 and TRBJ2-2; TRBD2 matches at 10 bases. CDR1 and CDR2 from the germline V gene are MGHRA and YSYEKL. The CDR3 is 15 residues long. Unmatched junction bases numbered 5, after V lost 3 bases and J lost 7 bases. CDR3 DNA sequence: TGCGCCAGCAGCCAGAGCGGGGGGGCTGTCGGGGAGCTGTTTTTT. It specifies CASSQSGGAVGELFF.

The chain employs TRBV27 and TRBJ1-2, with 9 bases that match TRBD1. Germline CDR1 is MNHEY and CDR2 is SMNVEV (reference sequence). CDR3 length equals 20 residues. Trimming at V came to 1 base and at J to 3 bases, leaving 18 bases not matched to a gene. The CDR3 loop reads CASSLLAHGQGPRDDYGYTF. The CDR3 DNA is TGTGCCAGCAGTTTATTGGCTCACGGACAGGGGCCGCGGGATGACTATGGCTACACCTTC.

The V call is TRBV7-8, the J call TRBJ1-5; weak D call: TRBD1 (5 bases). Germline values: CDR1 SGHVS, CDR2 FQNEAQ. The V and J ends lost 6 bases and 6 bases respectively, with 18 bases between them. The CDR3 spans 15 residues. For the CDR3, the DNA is TGTGCCAGCAGTCTCCTGAGGGGAGGCAGTCAGCCCCAGCATTTT. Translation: CASSLLRGGSQPQHF. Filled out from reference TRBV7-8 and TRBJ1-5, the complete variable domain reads GAGVSQSPRYKVAKRGQDVALRCDPISGHVSLFWYQQALGQGPEFLTYFQNEAQLDKSGLPSDRFFAERPEGSVSTLKIQRTQQEDSAVYLCASSLLRGGSQPQHFGDGTRLSIL.

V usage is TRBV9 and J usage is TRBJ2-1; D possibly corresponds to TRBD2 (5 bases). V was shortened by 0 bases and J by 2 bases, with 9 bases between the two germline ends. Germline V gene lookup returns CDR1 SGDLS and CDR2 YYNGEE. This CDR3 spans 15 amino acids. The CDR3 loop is CASSVVSSTYNEQFF. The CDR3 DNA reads TGTGCCAGCAGCGTAGTGTCTAGCACCTACAATGAGCAGTTCTTC. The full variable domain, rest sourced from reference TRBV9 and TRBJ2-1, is DSGVTQTPKHLITATGQRVTLRCSPRSGDLSVYWYQQSLDQGLQFLIQYYNGEERAKGNILERFSAQQFPDLHSELNLSSLELGDSALYFCASSVVSSTYNEQFFGPGTRLTVL.

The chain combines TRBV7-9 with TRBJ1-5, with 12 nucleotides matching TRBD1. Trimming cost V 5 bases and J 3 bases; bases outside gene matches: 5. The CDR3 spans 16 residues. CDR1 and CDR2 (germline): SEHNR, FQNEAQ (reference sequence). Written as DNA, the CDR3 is TGTGCCAGCAGCACCGGGACAGGGGGCCTCAATCAGCCCCAGCATTTT. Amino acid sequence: CASSTGTGGLNQPQHF. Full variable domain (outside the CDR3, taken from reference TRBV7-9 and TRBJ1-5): DTGVSQNPRHKITKRGQNVTFRCDPISEHNRLYWYRQTLGQGPEFLTYFQNEAQLEKSRLLSDRFSAERPKGSFSTLEIQRTEQGDSAMYLCASSTGTGGLNQPQHFGDGTRLSIL.